This T cell receptor beta chain came from a study of blood T cell repertoires in COVID-19. Profiled with immunoSEQ multiplex PCR; TCRdb holds only in-frame clones, not every one. Seen here are about 200,000 clones, just over 90% observed once, and the top ten hold around 1.2%. CDR1 and CDR2 (germline): MNHEY, SVGAGI. With 6 bases clipped from V and 9 bases from J, the junction kept 6 bases outside the gene matches. The CDR3 runs 13 residues. The sequencing input was peripheral blood. The receptor's source is a man aged 25 to 40 with acute or convalescent COVID-19. This chain connects TRBV6-5 to TRBJ1-5; TRBD1 matches at 9 bases. Here the CDR3 DNA reads TGTGCCAGCAGGGGACAGGGAGGGAGGCCCCAGCATTTT. This translates into CASRGQGGRPQHF.